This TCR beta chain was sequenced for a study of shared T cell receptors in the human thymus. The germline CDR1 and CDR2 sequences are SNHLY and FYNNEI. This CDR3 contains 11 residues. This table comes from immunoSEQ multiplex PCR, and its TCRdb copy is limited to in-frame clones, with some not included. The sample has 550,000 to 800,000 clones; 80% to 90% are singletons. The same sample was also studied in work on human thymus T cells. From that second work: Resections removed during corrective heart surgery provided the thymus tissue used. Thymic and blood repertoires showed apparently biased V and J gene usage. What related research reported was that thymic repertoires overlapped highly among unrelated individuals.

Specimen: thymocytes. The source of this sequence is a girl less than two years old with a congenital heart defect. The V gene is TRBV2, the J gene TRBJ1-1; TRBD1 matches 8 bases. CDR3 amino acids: CTGGRNTEAFF. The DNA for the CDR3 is TGTACAGGGGGGCGGAACACTGAAGCTTTCTTT.